This TCR beta chain was sequenced in a study of control samples from healthy donors and cancer patients. V gave up 1 base and J gave up 2 bases; unmatched junction bases: 8. CDR3 length: 18 amino acids. The germline gives CDR1 PRHDT, CDR2 FYEKMQ (reference sequence). Sequenced by immunoSEQ multiplex PCR; TCRdb stores in-frame clones only, minus some. The sample has approximately 150,000 clones, roughly 94% seen once. The receptor was isolated from a man aged 55 to 69 with colorectal cancer. Source material: PBMCs. This chain connects TRBV13 to TRBJ2-3, with 11 nucleotides matching TRBD2. CDR3 region: CASSLVAGGPAVTDTQYF. CDR3 nucleotides: TGTGCCAGCAGCTTAGTAGCGGGGGGGCCTGCTGTCACAGATACGCAGTATTTT. The variable domain in full, completed from reference TRBV13 and TRBJ2-3, reads AAGVIQSPRHLIKEKRETATLKCYPIPRHDTVYWYQQGPGQDPQFLISFYEKMQSDKGSIPDRFSAQQFSDYHSELNMSSLELGDSALYFCASSLVAGGPAVTDTQYFGPGTRLTVL.